This T cell receptor beta chain was recorded in a study of T cell repertoires in aging, cancer and after chemotherapy. The wider study: Patients with glioblastoma brain tumors were sampled before and after temozolomide-based therapy.

By share, this clonotype ranks as large. What it recognizes is unknown. The CDR3 covers 11 residues. Germline values: CDR1 SQVTM, CDR2 ANQGSEA. V was trimmed by 6 bases and J by 7 bases, leaving 12 bases between them. Findings and caveats of the study: No conclusions about immunological memory after chemotherapy can be drawn from the repertoire data. In healthy donors, age-related TCR diversity loss mainly reflected lost richness. Untreated cancer patients had significantly lower blood TCR diversity than age-matched healthy donors.

TCR beta rearrangements were amplified from peripheral blood genomic DNA. A mixed TRB-A/B primer pool amplified rearranged TRB by multiplex touch-down PCR. Each CDR3 protein gets one entry after TCRdb re-called the multiplex PCR reads with MiXCR. The sample contains roughly 9,000 distinct CDR3 sequences, about two fifths of which appear only once. Sequenced input: blood. The rearrangement joins TRBV29-1 to TRBJ2-5; D may be TRBD2 (5 bases). This TCR was recovered from a human donor with a solid tumor. In DNA form, the CDR3 reads TGCAGCGTGGCCCGGGATGGGACCCAGTACTTC. This sequence encodes CSVARDGTQYF.